This is a list of T cell receptor beta chains from one sample in a study of T cell repertoires in cytomegalovirus infection. Via MiXCR, TCRdb re-called the reads, giving one row per CDR3 protein. The repertoire holds fewer than 350,000 distinct CDR3 sequences, with 15% to 20% as singletons. Sequences were obtained from PBMCs. The receptors were gathered from a human donor in good health (CMV status not recorded). Some clones in this sample may be carry-over from other donors' samples. Both conserved end residues are part of each CDR3. D genes are given only for firm matches. The size field is filled for only some rows; it gives once, few, many or a size class.

V	size	D	J	CDR3	DNA
TRBV7-3	-	-	TRBJ2-6	CASKFSGANVLTF	TGTGCCAGCAAGTTCTCTGGGGCCAACGTCCTGACTTTC
TRBV28	-	-	TRBJ1-2	CASSFSSTNYGYTF	TGTGCCAGCAGTTTTAGCAGCACTAACTATGGCTACACCTTC
TRBV29-1	-	-	TRBJ1-4	CSVAGTGATNEKLFF	TGCAGCGTTGCCGGGACGGGAGCAACTAATGAAAAACTGTTTTTT
TRBV5-5	many	-	TRBJ1-6	CASRTGQGESPLHF	TGTGCCAGCAGAACCGGACAAGGAGAATCACCCCTCCACTTT
TRBV6-1	-	-	TRBJ1-5	CASSFRHGNQPQHF	TGTGCCAGCAGCTTCCGACACGGCAATCAGCCCCAGCATTTT
TRBV28	few	TRBD1	TRBJ1-5	CASSLSGGLNQPQHF	TGTGCCAGCAGTTTATCAGGGGGCCTGAATCAGCCCCAGCATTTT
TRBV11-2	many	TRBD2	TRBJ2-1	CASSLAGLAGPNEQFF	TGTGCCAGCAGCTTAGCTGGACTAGCGGGGCCCAATGAGCAGTTCTTC
TRBV5-5	few	-	TRBJ2-1	CASSSYRASVEQFF	TGTGCCAGCAGCTCCTACCGGGCCTCGGTTGAGCAGTTCTTC
TRBV28	few	-	TRBJ1-1	CASIPHGLRTEAFF	TGTGCCAGCATCCCCCACGGGTTGCGAACTGAAGCTTTCTTT
TRBV12-3/TRBV12-4	many	TRBD1	TRBJ1-5	CASSLGTGGYQPQHF	TGTGCCAGCAGTTTAGGGACAGGGGGCTATCAGCCCCAGCATTTT
TRBV28	-	-	TRBJ1-1	CASSLRQATEAFF	TGTGCCAGCAGTTTGCGACAGGCGACTGAAGCTTTCTTT
TRBV7-2	many	-	TRBJ1-5	CASSLGGAKTWNQPQHF	TGTGCCAGCAGCCTCGGGGGGGCGAAAACGTGGAATCAGCCCCAGCATTTT
TRBV28	-	-	TRBJ2-7	CASTRETTSYEQYF	TGTGCCAGCACCCGCGAGACTACCTCCTACGAGCAGTACTTC
TRBV27	-	-	TRBJ2-3	CASSSTGALMVDTQYF	TGTGCCAGCAGTTCTACGGGGGCATTGATGGTGGATACGCAGTATTTT
TRBV6-5	few	-	TRBJ2-7	CASSYSGSRGGYEQYF	TGTGCCAGCAGTTACTCCGGAAGCCGGGGCGGCTACGAGCAGTACTTC
TRBV6-1	-	-	TRBJ2-1	CASRKGRGEFNNEQFF	TGTGCCAGCAGGAAGGGGAGAGGGGAATTTAACAATGAGCAGTTCTTC
TRBV18	few	TRBD2	TRBJ2-7	CASSPQKRDLNEQYF	TGTGCCAGCTCACCCCAAAAGCGGGACCTTAATGAGCAGTACTTC
TRBV6-5	-	-	TRBJ2-5	CASSSSMRPETQYF	TGTGCCAGCAGTTCTTCAATGCGTCCGGAGACCCAGTACTTC
TRBV2	-	-	TRBJ2-5	CASSEGTQYF	TGTGCCAGCAGTGAAGGGACCCAGTACTTC
TRBV7-2	-	-	TRBJ2-2	CASSLATNTGELFF	TGTGCCAGCAGCTTAGCAACGAACACCGGGGAGCTGTTTTTT
TRBV7-8	many	TRBD2	TRBJ2-3	CASSRVGARASGGDTQYF	TGTGCCAGCAGCCGAGTGGGAGCTCGGGCTAGCGGGGGAGATACGCAGTATTTT
TRBV28	few	-	TRBJ2-5	CASSDRRVPQYF	TGTGCCAGCAGTGACAGGAGAGTCCCCCAGTACTTC
TRBV28	-	TRBD1	TRBJ2-7	CASSLRGRGNHEQYF	TGTGCCAGCAGCCTCAGGGGGCGGGGTAACCACGAGCAGTACTTC
TRBV7-2	many	-	TRBJ2-2	CASSLRGQGHGELFF	TGTGCCAGCAGCTTACGGGGCCAGGGGCACGGGGAGCTGTTTTTT
TRBV7-9	many	-	TRBJ2-7	CASSLVSGRTYEQYF	TGTGCCAGCAGCTTAGTTTCAGGGAGAACCTACGAGCAGTACTTC
TRBV3-1	few	TRBD1	TRBJ1-1	CASSNGRGTVNTEAFF	TGTGCCAGCAGCAACGGTCGAGGGACAGTAAACACTGAAGCTTTCTTT
TRBV12-3/TRBV12-4	-	-	TRBJ1-5	CASSLVRDNQPQHF	TGTGCCAGCAGTTTGGTCAGGGACAATCAGCCCCAGCATTTT
TRBV7-3	-	-	TRBJ2-3	CASSLTRGDTQYF	TGTGCCAGCAGCTTAACCAGGGGAGATACGCAGTATTTT
TRBV4-1	many	-	TRBJ1-2	CATSGVANYGYTF	TGCGCCACCAGTGGAGTAGCTAACTATGGCTACACCTTC
TRBV20-1	-	-	TRBJ1-3	CSAESVNEGNTIYF	TGCAGTGCTGAATCGGTCAACGAAGGAAACACCATATATTTT
TRBV18	-	TRBD1	TRBJ2-7	CASSSGTGAPYEQYF	TGTGCCAGCTCGTCCGGGACAGGCGCCCCCTACGAGCAGTACTTC
TRBV4-1	few	-	TRBJ1-4	CASSQAVVKEKLFF	TGCGCCAGCAGCCAAGCGGTAGTGAAAGAAAAACTGTTTTTT
TRBV7-9	many	TRBD1	TRBJ1-2	CASSLGTGVYYTF	TGTGCCAGCAGCTTGGGGACAGGGGTCTACTACACCTTC
TRBV19	few	-	TRBJ1-1	CASSALSANTEAFF	TGTGCCAGTAGTGCGTTATCCGCGAACACTGAAGCTTTCTTT
TRBV5-1	few	-	TRBJ2-3	CASSTQGWSTDTQYF	TGCGCCAGCAGCACACAGGGATGGAGCACAGATACGCAGTATTTT
TRBV2	many	TRBD1	TRBJ1-5	CASGGQGAGYQPQHF	TGTGCCAGCGGAGGCCAGGGGGCGGGCTATCAGCCCCAGCATTTT
TRBV24-1	-	TRBD1	TRBJ2-7	CATGTGVRSYEQYF	TGTGCCACTGGAACAGGGGTTCGCTCCTACGAGCAGTACTTC
TRBV2	-	TRBD2	TRBJ2-3	CATQRGFSTDTQYF	TGTGCCACCCAGCGGGGGTTCTCCACAGATACGCAGTATTTT
TRBV4-2	-	-	TRBJ2-7	CASSQGTRPNWNEQYF	TGTGCCAGCAGCCAAGGGACGAGACCTAATTGGAACGAGCAGTACTTC
TRBV12-3/TRBV12-4	-	-	TRBJ1-4	CASSSGSTANEKLFF	TGTGCCAGCAGTTCTGGGTCCACGGCTAATGAAAAACTGTTTTTT
TRBV12-5	few	-	TRBJ1-1	CASGLTVDSEAFF	TGTGCTAGTGGCTTAACTGTCGACAGTGAAGCTTTCTTT
TRBV11-2	-	TRBD1	TRBJ2-7	CASSLGFGRGLNEQYF	TGTGCCAGCAGCTTAGGTTTTGGCAGGGGGCTGAACGAGCAGTACTTC
TRBV20-1	few	TRBD1	TRBJ1-2	CSAKRTGRDTF	TGCAGTGCTAAACGGACAGGGAGAGATACGTTC
TRBV7-2	many	TRBD2	TRBJ2-1	CASSPTSGRYSNEQFF	TGTGCCAGCAGCCCGACTAGCGGGCGATATAGCAATGAGCAGTTCTTC
TRBV7-4	many	-	TRBJ1-3	CASSSGAVIRGPGNTIYF	TGTGCCAGCAGCTCAGGAGCCGTTATCAGGGGACCTGGAAACACCATATATTTT
TRBV7-2	many	TRBD1	TRBJ1-5	CASSLGLSDRGRDQPQHF	TGTGCCAGCAGCTTAGGTCTAAGCGACAGGGGTCGCGATCAGCCCCAGCATTTT